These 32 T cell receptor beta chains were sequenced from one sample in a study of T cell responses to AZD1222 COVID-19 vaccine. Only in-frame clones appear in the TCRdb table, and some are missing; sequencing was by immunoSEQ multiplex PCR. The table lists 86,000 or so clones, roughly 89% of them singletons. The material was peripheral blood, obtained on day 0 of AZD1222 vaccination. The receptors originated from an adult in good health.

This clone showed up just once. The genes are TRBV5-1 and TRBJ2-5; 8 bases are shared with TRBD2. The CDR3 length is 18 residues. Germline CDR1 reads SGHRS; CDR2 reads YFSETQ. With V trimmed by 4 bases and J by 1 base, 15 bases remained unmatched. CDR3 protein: CASSPRPVSGTFQETQYF. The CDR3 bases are TGCGCCAGCAGCCCCCGCCCGGTTAGCGGGACGTTCCAAGAGACCCAGTACTTC.

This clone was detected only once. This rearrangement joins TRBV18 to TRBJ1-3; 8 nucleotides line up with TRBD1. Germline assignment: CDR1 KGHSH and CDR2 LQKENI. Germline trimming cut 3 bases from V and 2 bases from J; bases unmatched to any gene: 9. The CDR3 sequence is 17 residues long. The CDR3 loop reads CASSPLDRVSPGNTIYF. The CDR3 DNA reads TGTGCCAGCTCACCCTTGGACAGGGTATCACCTGGAAACACCATATATTTT.

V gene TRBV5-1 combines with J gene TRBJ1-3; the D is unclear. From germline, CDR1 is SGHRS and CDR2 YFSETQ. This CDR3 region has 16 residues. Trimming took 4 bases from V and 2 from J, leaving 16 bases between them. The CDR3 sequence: CASSPAEGFAGNTIYF. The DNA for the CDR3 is TGCGCCAGCAGCCCCGCGGAGGGTTTCGCTGGAAACACCATATATTTT. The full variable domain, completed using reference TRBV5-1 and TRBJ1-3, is KAGVTQTPRYLIKTRGQQVTLSCSPISGHRSVSWYQQTPGQGLQFLFEYFSETQRNKGNFPGRFSGRQFSNSRSEMNVSTLELGDSALYLCASSPAEGFAGNTIYFGEGSWLTVV.

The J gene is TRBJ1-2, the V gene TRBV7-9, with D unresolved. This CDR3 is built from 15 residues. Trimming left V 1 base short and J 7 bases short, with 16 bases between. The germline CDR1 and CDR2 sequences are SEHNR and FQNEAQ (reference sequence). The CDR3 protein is CASSLEVRGRSGYTF. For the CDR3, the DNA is TGTGCCAGCAGCTTAGAGGTCCGGGGTCGAAGTGGCTACACCTTC. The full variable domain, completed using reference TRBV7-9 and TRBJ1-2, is DTGVSQNPRHKITKRGQNVTFRCDPISEHNRLYWYRQTLGQGPEFLTYFQNEAQLEKSRLLSDRFSAERPKGSFSTLEIQRTEQGDSAMYLCASSLEVRGRSGYTFGSGTRLTVV.

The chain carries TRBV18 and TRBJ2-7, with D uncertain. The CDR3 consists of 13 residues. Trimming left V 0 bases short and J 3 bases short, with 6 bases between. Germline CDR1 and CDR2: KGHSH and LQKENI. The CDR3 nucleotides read TGTGCCAGCTCACCACCCTCCCGCTACGAGCAGTACTTC. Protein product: CASSPPSRYEQYF.

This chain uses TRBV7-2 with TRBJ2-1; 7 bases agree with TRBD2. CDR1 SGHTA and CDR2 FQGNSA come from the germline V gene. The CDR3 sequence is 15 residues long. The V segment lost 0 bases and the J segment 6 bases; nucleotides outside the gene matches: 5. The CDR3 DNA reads TGTGCCAGCAGCTTAGCCTGGACTAGTTCCAATGAGCAGTTCTTC. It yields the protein CASSLAWTSSNEQFF.

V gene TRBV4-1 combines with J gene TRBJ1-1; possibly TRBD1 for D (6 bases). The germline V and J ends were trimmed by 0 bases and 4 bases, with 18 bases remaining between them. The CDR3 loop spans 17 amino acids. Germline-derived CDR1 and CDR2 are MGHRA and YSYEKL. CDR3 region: CASSQDVQGPSGTEAFF. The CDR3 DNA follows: TGCGCCAGCAGCCAAGACGTCCAGGGGCCGAGTGGCACTGAAGCTTTCTTT.

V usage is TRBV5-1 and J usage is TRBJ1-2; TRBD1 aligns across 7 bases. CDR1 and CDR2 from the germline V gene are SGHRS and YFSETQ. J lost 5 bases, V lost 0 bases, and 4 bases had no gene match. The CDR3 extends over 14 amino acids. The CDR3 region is CASSLEGQSYGYTF. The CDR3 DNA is TGCGCCAGCAGCTTGGAGGGACAGTCTTATGGCTACACCTTC.

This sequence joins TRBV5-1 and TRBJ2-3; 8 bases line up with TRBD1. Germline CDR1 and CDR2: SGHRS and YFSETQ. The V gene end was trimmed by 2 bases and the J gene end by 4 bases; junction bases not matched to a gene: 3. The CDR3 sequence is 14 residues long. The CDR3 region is CASSLGQGADTQYF. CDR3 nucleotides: TGCGCCAGCAGCTTAGGACAGGGCGCAGATACGCAGTATTTT.

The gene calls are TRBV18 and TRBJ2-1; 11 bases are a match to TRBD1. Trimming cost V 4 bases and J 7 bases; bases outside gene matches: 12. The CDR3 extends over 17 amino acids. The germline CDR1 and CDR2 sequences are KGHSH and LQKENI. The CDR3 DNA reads TGTGCCAGCTCACAAGCGGGGCACGGACAGGGGGCGAATGAGCAGTTCTTC. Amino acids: CASSQAGHGQGANEQFF.

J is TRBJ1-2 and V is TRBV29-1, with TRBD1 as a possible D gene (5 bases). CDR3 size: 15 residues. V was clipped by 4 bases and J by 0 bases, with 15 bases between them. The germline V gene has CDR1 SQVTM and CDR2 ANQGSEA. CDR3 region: CSVGTMGVANYGYTF. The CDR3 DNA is TGCAGCGTTGGTACGATGGGGGTTGCTAACTATGGCTACACCTTC.

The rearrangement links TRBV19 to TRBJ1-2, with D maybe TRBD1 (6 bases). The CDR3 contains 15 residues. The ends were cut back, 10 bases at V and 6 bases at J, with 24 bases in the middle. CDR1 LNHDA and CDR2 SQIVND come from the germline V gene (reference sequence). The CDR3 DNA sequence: TGTGCCACCGCCCGGGGGGCTTACGGGGACCATGGCTACACCTTC. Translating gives CATARGAYGDHGYTF.

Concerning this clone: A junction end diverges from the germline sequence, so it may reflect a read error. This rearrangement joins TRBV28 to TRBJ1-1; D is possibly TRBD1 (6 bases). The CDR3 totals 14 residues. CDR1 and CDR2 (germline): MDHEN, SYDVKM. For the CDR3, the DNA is TGTGCCAGCAGCCCATCTTCCGGGACAACTGAAGCTCTCTTT. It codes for CASSPSSGTTEALF.

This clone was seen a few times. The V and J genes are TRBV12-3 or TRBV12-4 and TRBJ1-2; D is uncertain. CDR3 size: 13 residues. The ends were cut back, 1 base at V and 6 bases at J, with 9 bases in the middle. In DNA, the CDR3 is TGTGCCAGCAGTTTAGAGAGGGCCCATGGCTACACCTTC. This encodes CASSLERAHGYTF.

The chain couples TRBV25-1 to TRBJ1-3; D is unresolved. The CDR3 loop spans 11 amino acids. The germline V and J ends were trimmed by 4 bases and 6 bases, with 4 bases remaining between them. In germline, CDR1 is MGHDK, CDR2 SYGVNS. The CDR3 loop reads CASSVVNTIYF. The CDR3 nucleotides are TGTGCCAGCAGTGTAGTAAACACCATATATTTT.

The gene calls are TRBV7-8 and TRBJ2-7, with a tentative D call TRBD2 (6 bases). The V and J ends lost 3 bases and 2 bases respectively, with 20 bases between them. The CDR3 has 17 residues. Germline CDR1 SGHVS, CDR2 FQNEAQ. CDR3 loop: CASSFGSGRGSPYEQYF. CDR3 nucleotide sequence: TGTGCCAGCAGCTTTGGGAGCGGACGGGGGTCCCCCTACGAGCAGTACTTC.

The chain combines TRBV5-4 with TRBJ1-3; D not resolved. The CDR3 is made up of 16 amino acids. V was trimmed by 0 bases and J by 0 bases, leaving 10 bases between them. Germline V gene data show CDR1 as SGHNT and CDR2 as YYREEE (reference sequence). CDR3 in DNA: TGTGCCAGCAGCTTGGATCGGATAAACTCTGGAAACACCATATATTTT. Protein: CASSLDRINSGNTIYF.

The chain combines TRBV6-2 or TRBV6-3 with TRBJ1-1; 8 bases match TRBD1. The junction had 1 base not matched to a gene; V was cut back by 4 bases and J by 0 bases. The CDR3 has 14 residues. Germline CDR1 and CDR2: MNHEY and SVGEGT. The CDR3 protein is CASSLQGVNTEAFF. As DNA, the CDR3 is TGTGCCAGCAGTTTACAGGGGGTGAACACTGAAGCTTTCTTT.

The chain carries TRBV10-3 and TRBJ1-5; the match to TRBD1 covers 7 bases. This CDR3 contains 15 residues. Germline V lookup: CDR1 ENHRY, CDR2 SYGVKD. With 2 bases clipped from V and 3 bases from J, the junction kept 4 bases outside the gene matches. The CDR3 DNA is TGTGCCATCAGTGAGGGGACAGTAGACAATCAGCCCCAGCATTTT. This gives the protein CAISEGTVDNQPQHF.

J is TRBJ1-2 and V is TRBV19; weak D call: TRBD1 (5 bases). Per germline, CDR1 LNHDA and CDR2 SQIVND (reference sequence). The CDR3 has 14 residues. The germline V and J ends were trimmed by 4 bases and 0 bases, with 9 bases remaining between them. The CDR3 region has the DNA TGTGCCAGTAGTAGCACAGGACCTAACTATGGCTACACCTTC. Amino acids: CASSSTGPNYGYTF.

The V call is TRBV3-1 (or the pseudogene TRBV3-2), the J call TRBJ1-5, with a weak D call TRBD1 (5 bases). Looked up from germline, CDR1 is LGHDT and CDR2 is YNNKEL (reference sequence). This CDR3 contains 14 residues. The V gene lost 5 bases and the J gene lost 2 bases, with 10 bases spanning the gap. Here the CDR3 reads CASSFTGGNQPQHF. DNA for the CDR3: TGTGCCAGCAGCTTTACAGGTGGCAATCAGCCCCAGCATTTT.

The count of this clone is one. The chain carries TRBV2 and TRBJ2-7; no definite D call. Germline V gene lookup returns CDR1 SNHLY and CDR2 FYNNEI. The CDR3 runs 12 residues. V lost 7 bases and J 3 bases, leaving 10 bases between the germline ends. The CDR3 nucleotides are TGTGCCAGCACCGGTGGTGGCTACGAGCAGTACTTC. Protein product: CASTGGGYEQYF.

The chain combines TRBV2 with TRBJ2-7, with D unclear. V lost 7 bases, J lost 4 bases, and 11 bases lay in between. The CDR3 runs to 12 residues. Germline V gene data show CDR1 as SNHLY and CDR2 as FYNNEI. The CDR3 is CASTQDLYEQYF. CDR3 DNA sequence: TGTGCCAGCACCCAGGACCTTTACGAGCAGTACTTC.

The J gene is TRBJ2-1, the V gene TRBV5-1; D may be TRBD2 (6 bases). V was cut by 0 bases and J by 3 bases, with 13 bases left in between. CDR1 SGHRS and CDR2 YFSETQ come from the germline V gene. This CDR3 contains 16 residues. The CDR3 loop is CASSLDGGVNYNEQFF. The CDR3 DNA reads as TGCGCCAGCAGCTTGGACGGGGGAGTCAACTACAATGAGCAGTTCTTC.

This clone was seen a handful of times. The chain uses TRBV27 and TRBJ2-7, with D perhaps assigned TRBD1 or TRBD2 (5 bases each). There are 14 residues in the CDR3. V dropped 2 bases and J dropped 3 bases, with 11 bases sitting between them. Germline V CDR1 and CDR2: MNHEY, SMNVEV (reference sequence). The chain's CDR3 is CASSLGTGNYEQYF. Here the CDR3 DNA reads TGTGCCAGCAGTTTAGGGACGGGAAACTACGAGCAGTACTTC.

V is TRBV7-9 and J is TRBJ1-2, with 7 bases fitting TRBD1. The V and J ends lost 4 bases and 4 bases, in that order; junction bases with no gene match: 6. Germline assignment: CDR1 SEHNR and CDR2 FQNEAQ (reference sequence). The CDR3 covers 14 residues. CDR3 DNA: TGTGCCAGCAGCTCCGGCGACAGGGCCTATGGCTACACCTTC. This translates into CASSSGDRAYGYTF.

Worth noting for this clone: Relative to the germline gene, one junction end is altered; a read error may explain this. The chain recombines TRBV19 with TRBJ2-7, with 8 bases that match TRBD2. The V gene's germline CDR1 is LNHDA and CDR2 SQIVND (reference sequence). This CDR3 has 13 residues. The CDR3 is CASESGGGYGQYF. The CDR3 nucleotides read TGTGCCAGTGAGAGCGGGGGCGGCTACGGGCAGTACTTC.

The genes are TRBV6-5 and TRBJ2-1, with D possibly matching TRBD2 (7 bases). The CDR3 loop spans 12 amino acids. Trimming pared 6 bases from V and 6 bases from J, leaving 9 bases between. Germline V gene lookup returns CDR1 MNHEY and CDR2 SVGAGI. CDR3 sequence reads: CASRGGANEQFF. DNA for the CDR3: TGTGCCAGCAGGGGGGGGGCCAATGAGCAGTTCTTC.

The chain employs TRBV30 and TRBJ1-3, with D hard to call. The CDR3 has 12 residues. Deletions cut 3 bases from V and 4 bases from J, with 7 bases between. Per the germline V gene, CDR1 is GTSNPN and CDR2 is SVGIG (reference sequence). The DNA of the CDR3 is TGTGCCTGGAGCCTATCGGGAAACACCATATATTTT. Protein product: CAWSLSGNTIYF.

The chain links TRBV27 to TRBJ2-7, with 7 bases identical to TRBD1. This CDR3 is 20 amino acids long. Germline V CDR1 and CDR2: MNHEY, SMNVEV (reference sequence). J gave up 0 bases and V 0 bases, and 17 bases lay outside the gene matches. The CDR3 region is CASSLSTGDLSTGISYEQYF. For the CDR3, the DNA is TGTGCCAGCAGTTTATCAACCGGGGATCTGTCGACAGGGATCTCCTACGAGCAGTACTTC.

The CDR3 reads CASSLGGARTDTQYF. The CDR3 nucleotides read TGTGCCAGCAGCCTGGGGGGGGCTCGCACAGATACGCAGTATTTT. J is TRBJ2-3 and V is TRBV3-1 (or the pseudogene TRBV3-2), with a possible D match to TRBD2 (7 bases). The CDR3 covers 15 residues. V lost 4 bases, J lost 1 base, and 12 bases lay in between. Germline loops: CDR1 LGHDT, CDR2 YNNKEL (reference sequence).

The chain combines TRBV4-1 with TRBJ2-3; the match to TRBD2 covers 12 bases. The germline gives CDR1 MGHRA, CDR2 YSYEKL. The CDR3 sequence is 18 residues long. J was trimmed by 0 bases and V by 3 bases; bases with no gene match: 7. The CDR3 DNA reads TGCGCCAGCAGCCAGGGGGGACTAGCGGGTACTAGCACAGATACGCAGTATTTT. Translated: CASSQGGLAGTSTDTQYF.